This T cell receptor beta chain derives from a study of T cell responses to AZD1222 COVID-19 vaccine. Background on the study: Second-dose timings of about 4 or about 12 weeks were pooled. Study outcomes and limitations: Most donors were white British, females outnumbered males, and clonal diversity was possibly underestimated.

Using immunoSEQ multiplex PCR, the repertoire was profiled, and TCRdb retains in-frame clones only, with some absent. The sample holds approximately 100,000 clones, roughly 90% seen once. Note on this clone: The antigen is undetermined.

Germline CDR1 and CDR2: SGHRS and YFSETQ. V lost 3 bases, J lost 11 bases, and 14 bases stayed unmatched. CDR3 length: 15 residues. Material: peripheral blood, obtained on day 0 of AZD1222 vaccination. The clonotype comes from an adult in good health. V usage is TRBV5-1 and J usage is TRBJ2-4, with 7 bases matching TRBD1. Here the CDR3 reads CASSYQQGPGSVQYF. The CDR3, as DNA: TGCGCCAGCAGCTACCAACAGGGGCCGGGGAGCGTTCAGTACTTC.